This TCR beta chain appears in the sequencing data of a study of Graves' ophthalmopathy and Graves' hyperthyroidism. V gave up 5 bases and J gave up 3 bases, with 20 bases separating them. The germline CDR1 and CDR2 sequences are SGHNT and YYREEE (reference sequence). This CDR3 has 16 residues. Amplifying from RNA transcripts, the study obtained TCR beta CDR3 regions. The authors performed first-round RT-PCR with HTBI primers and then a second-round multiplex PCR. TCRdb used MiXCR to reprocess the multiplex PCR reads, holding one entry per CDR3 protein. The table records about 230,000 distinct CDR3 sequences, around 50% of them present only once.

The sample taken for sequencing was peripheral blood. This chain uses TRBV5-4 with TRBJ1-1, with D perhaps TRBD1 (6 bases). The receptor comes from an adult man with Graves' ophthalmopathy. The CDR3 sequence is CASSYSTGRPDTEAFF. The CDR3 DNA is TGTGCCAGCAGTTACTCGACAGGCCGGCCGGACACTGAAGCTTTCTTT.